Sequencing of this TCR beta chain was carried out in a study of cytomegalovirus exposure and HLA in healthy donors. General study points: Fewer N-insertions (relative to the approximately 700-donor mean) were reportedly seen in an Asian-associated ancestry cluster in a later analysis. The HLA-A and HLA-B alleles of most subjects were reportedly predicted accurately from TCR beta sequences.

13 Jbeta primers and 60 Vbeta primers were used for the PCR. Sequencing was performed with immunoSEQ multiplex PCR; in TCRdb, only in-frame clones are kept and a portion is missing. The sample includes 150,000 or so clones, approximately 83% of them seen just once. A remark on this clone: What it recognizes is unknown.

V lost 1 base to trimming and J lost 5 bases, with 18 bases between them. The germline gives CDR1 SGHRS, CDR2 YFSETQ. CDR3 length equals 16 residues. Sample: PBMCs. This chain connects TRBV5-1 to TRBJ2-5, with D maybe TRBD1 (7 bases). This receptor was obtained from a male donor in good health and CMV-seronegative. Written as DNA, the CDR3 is TGCGCCAGCAGCTTGCAGGGCAGGGGGGCCCAGGAGACCCAGTACTTC. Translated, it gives CASSLQGRGAQETQYF.